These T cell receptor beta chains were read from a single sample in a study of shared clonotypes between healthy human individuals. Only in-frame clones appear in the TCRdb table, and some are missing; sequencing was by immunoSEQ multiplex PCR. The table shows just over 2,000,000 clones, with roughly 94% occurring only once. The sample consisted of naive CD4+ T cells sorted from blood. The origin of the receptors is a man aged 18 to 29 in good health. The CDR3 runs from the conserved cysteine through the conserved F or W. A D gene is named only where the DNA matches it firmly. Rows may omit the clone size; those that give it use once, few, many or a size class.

TGTGCCAGCAGCCCGGACAGTCGCCAAGAGACCCAGTACTTC | CASSPDSRQETQYF | TRBJ2-5 | . | TRBV7-9 | .
TGCGCCAGCAGCATTACTGGAGGGGCGGTAGAGACCCAGTACTTC | CASSITGGAVETQYF | TRBJ2-5 | . | TRBV5-1 | .
TGTGCCAGCAGCTTGGCTAGCGGGAGCACCGGGGAGCTGTTTTTT | CASSLASGSTGELFF | TRBJ2-2 | TRBD2 | TRBV5-6 | once
TGCGCCAGCAGCCCGAGGCTCCCAGAGACCCAGTACTTC | CASSPRLPETQYF | TRBJ2-5 | . | TRBV4-1 | once
TGTGCCAGCAGCCGCGGGACAGGGGAACCCAGCTCCTACGAGCAGTACTTC | CASSRGTGEPSSYEQYF | TRBJ2-7 | TRBD1 | TRBV7-9 | .
TGCAGCGCCGAGACAGGGGCCGGCACAGATACGCAGTATTTT | CSAETGAGTDTQYF | TRBJ2-3 | TRBD1 | TRBV29-1 | .
TGTGCCACCAGCAGAGTGGACAGGGGAAACTACGAGCAGTACTTC | CATSRVDRGNYEQYF | TRBJ2-7 | TRBD1 | TRBV15 | once
TGTGCCTGGAGTGTTCCGGGGGTAGTAAACACCATATATTTT | CAWSVPGVVNTIYF | TRBJ1-3 | . | TRBV30 | .
TGTGCCAGCAGCGTAGTCCGGGAGTTCGGAGATACGCAGTATTTT | CASSVVREFGDTQYF | TRBJ2-3 | . | TRBV9 | .
TGTGCCAGCAGCTTATTTCGGCCGCGGGCCAAAAACATTCAGTACTTC | CASSLFRPRAKNIQYF | TRBJ2-4 | . | TRBV7-9 | .
TGTGCTAGTGGCTCCACAGGGGGCGAAGGAGAGACCCAGTACTTC | CASGSTGGEGETQYF | TRBJ2-5 | TRBD1 | TRBV12-5 | .
TGTGCCAGCAGCTTAGCAGGGACGGGCTCCTACAATGAGCAGTTCTTC | CASSLAGTGSYNEQFF | TRBJ2-1 | . | TRBV7-2 | .
TGCGCCAGCAGCTCAGGGTCGGGACAGGGCCCTCTACGTGGCTACACCTTC | CASSSGSGQGPLRGYTF | TRBJ1-2 | TRBD1 | TRBV5-1 | .
TGTGCCAGCAGTTACTCCGCAGGGGGCGCAGCCGGGGAGCTGTTTTTT | CASSYSAGGAAGELFF | TRBJ2-2 | TRBD1 | TRBV6-6 | .
TGTGCCAGCGCGCGAACGGTCACAGATACGCAGTATTTT | CASARTVTDTQYF | TRBJ2-3 | . | TRBV6-5 | .
TGTGCCAGCAGGCCCGCAGTACCGAACACTGAAGCTTTCTTT | CASRPAVPNTEAFF | TRBJ1-1 | . | TRBV6-5 | .
TGTGCCAGCAGTGGACATACGAACACCGGGGAGCTGTTTTTT | CASSGHTNTGELFF | TRBJ2-2 | . | TRBV6-1 | .
TGCGCCAGCAGCTGGGACGGAATGAACACTGAAGCTTTCTTT | CASSWDGMNTEAFF | TRBJ1-1 | . | TRBV5-1 | few
TGTGCCAGCAGTTTCCTTCATCAGCCCCAGCATTTT | CASSFLHQPQHF | TRBJ1-5 | . | TRBV27 | .
TGTGCCACCAGCAGAACAGGACAGGGGAATCAGCCCCAGCATTTT | CATSRTGQGNQPQHF | TRBJ1-5 | TRBD1 | TRBV15 | .
TGCGCCAGCAGCTTGGCCCTCTACGAGCAGTACTTC | CASSLALYEQYF | TRBJ2-7 | . | TRBV5-1 | .
TGTGCCAGCAGCCCTTGGACGGATGGTGAGCAGTTCTTC | CASSPWTDGEQFF | TRBJ2-1 | . | TRBV5-4 | .
TGTGCCAGCAGCCCTGACAGGGGGTATCAGCCCCAGCATTTT | CASSPDRGYQPQHF | TRBJ1-5 | TRBD1 | TRBV6-6 | .
TGTGCCAGCAGTCCCGGGGGCCCACACTATGGCTACACCTTC | CASSPGGPHYGYTF | TRBJ1-2 | . | TRBV28 | .
TGCAGTGTCAGCCAGGGACAGCCCTACGAGCAGTACTTC | CSVSQGQPYEQYF | TRBJ2-7 | TRBD1 | TRBV29-1 | .
TGTGCCAGCAGCTTATCTGGGAGAGTGACCGGGGAGCTGTTTTTT | CASSLSGRVTGELFF | TRBJ2-2 | . | TRBV5-6 | .
TGTGCCAGCAGCTTAGCGAGGTTATCCGGGGAGCTGTTTTTT | CASSLARLSGELFF | TRBJ2-2 | . | TRBV7-6 | .
TGTGCCAGCAGTACAGACAGGGCCGGGACTGAAGCTTTCTTT | CASSTDRAGTEAFF | TRBJ1-1 | TRBD1 | TRBV6-1 | .
TGTGCCAGCAGGAGTCTGTTTAACAGCGGCGGTAACGAGCAGTACTTC | CASRSLFNSGGNEQYF | TRBJ2-7 | . | TRBV28 | .
TGTGCCAGCAGCCCTGTGGGATCGGGAAACACCATATATTTT | CASSPVGSGNTIYF | TRBJ1-3 | . | TRBV7-9 | .
TGTGCCAGCAGTGATTACCAGCCAGGCGTGACGGTATACGAGCAGTACTTC | CASSDYQPGVTVYEQYF | TRBJ2-7 | . | TRBV6-4 | .
TGTGCCTCAAAGGACAGGGGGGTGAGCTCCTATAATTCACCCCTCCACTTT | CASKDRGVSSYNSPLHF | TRBJ1-6 | TRBD1 | TRBV30 | .
TGTGCCAGCACCCCGCGGCAGGGGGAAGACGAGCAGTACTTC | CASTPRQGEDEQYF | TRBJ2-7 | TRBD1 | TRBV19 | .
TGTGCCAGCAGTTCGTCGGTGACAGGGCAGTTCTTC | CASSSSVTGQFF | TRBJ2-1 | . | TRBV28 | .
TGCGCCAGCAGCTCTCGACTAGTGGGCTACGAGCAGTACTTC | CASSSRLVGYEQYF | TRBJ2-7 | . | TRBV5-1 | once
TGTGCCAGCAGCTACTCACAGGGGGAACTTACTCCCTCCTACAATGAGCAGTTCTTC | CASSYSQGELTPSYNEQFF | TRBJ2-1 | TRBD1 | TRBV11-3 | .
TGCGCCAGCAGGGAAACCCCAGGGGGGATGTACAATGAGCAGTTCTTC | CASRETPGGMYNEQFF | TRBJ2-1 | . | TRBV5-1 | .
TGTGCCAGCAGCGGACAGCTCACAGATACGCAGTATTTT | CASSGQLTDTQYF | TRBJ2-3 | . | TRBV2 | .
TGTGCCAGCAGTTGGGGACTAGCGGGGGGGACCAATGAGCAGTTCTTC | CASSWGLAGGTNEQFF | TRBJ2-1 | TRBD2 | TRBV27 | .
TGTGCCAGCACCAAGGGCCGGATGTATGAAAAACTGTTTTTT | CASTKGRMYEKLFF | TRBJ1-4 | . | TRBV6-6 | .
TGTGCCAGCAGCCCAAGGACAGGGCGAGAGACCCAGTACTTC | CASSPRTGRETQYF | TRBJ2-5 | TRBD1 | TRBV9 | .
TGTGCTAGTGATTTGGGAAGGACAGGGGGCACCGGGGAGCTGTTTTTT | CASDLGRTGGTGELFF | TRBJ2-2 | TRBD1 | TRBV12-5 | .
TGTGCCAGCAGCTTAGGGCCGGTCAGGTCCTACGAGCAGTACTTC | CASSLGPVRSYEQYF | TRBJ2-7 | . | TRBV7-2 | .